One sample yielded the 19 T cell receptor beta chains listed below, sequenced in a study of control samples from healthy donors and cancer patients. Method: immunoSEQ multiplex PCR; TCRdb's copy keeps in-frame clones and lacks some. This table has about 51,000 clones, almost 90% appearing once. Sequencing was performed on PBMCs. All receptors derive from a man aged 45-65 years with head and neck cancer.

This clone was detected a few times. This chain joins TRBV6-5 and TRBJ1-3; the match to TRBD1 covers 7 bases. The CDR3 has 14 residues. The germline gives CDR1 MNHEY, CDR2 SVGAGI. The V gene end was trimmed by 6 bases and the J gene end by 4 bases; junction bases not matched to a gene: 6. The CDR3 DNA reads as TGTGCCAGCAGGGACACAGGGGCCGGAAACACCATATATTTT. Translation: CASRDTGAGNTIYF.

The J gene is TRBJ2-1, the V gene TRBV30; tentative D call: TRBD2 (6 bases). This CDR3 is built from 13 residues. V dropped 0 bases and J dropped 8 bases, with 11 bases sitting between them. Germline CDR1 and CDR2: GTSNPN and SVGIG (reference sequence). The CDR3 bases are TGTGCCTGGAGTGTTTCGGGAGTTGATGAGCAGTTCTTC. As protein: CAWSVSGVDEQFF.

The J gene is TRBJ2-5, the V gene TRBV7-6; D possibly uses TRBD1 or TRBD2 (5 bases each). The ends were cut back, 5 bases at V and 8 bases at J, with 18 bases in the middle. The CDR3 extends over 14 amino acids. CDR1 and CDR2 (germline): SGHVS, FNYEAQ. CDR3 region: CASSRLQVRETQYF. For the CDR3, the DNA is TGTGCCAGCAGCCGGCTACAGGTTCGGGAAACCCAGTACTTC.

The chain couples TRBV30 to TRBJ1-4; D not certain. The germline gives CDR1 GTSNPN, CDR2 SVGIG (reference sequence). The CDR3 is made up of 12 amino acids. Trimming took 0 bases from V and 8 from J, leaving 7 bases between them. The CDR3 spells CAWSVAGEKLFF. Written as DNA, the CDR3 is TGTGCCTGGAGTGTAGCGGGCGAAAAACTGTTTTTT.

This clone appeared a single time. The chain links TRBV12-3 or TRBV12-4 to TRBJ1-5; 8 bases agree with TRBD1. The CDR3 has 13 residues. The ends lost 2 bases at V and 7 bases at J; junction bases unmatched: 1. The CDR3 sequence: CASSLTGGQPQHF. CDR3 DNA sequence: TGTGCCAGCAGTTTAACAGGGGGACAGCCCCAGCATTTT.

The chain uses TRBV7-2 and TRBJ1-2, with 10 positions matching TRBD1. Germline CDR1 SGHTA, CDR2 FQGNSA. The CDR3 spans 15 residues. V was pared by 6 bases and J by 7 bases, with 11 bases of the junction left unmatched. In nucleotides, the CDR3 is TGTGCCAGCAGGGAACCGGGACAGGGGTTATCTGGCTACACCTTC. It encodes CASREPGQGLSGYTF.

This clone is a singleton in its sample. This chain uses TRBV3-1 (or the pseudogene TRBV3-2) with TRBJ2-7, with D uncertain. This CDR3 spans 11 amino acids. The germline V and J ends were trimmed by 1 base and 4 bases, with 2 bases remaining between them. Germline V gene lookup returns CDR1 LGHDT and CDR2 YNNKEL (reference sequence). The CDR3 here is CASSQGYEQYF. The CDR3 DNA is TGTGCCAGCAGCCAAGGGTACGAGCAGTACTTC.

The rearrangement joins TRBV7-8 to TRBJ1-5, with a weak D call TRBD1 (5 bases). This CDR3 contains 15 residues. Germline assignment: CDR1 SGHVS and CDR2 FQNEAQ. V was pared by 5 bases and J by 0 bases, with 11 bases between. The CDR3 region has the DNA TGTGCCAGCAGCGCAGACAGCTATAGCAATCAGCCCCAGCATTTT. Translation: CASSADSYSNQPQHF.

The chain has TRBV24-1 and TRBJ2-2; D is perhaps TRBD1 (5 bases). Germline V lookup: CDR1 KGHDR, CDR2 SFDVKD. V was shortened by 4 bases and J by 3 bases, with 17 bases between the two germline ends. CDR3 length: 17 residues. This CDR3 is CATSDSQGYGHTGELFF. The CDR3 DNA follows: TGTGCCACCAGTGACTCCCAGGGATACGGTCACACCGGGGAGCTGTTTTTT.

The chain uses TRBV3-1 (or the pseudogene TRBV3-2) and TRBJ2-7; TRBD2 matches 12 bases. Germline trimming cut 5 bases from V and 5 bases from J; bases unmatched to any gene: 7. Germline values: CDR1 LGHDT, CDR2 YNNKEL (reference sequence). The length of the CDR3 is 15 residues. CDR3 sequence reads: CASSMTSGGGHEQYF. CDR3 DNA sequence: TGTGCCAGCAGCATGACTAGCGGGGGAGGGCACGAGCAGTACTTC.

The CDR3, as DNA: TGCAGTGCTAGTTCGGACGGGGGCTCCTACGAGCAGTACTTC. Its translation: CSASSDGGSYEQYF. The chain carries TRBV20-1 and TRBJ2-7; a weak D match, TRBD2 (6 bases). With 3 bases removed from V and 0 bases from J, the gap between germline ends came to 12 bases. Germline loops: CDR1 DFQATT, CDR2 SNEGSKA (reference sequence). The CDR3 runs to 14 residues.

The DNA for the CDR3 is TGTGCCAGCAGCCTAAGCGGGGGCACAGATACGCAGTATTTT. It codes for CASSLSGGTDTQYF. This chain joins TRBV2 and TRBJ2-3, with 7 bases that match TRBD2. This CDR3 spans 14 amino acids. V lost 6 bases, J lost 1 base, and 4 bases stayed unmatched. Germline CDR1 is SNHLY and CDR2 is FYNNEI.

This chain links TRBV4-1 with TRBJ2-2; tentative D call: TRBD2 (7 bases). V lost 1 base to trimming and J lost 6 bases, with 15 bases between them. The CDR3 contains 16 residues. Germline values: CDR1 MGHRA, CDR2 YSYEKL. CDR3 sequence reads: CASSQVTGGQAGELFF. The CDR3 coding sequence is TGCGCCAGCAGCCAAGTGACGGGGGGCCAGGCCGGGGAGCTGTTTTTT.

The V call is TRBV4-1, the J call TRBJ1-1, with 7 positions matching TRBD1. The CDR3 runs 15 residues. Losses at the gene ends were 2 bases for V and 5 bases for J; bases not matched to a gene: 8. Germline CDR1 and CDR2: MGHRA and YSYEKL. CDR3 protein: CASSQNRGSETEAFF. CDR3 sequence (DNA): TGCGCCAGCAGCCAAAACAGGGGTTCTGAGACTGAAGCTTTCTTT.

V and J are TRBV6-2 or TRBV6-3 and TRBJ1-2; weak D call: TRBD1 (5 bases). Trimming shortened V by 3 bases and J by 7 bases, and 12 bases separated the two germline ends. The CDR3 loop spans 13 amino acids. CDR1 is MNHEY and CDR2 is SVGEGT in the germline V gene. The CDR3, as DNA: TGTGCCAGCAGTTATAAGGGGTTGAGTGGCTACACCTTC. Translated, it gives CASSYKGLSGYTF.

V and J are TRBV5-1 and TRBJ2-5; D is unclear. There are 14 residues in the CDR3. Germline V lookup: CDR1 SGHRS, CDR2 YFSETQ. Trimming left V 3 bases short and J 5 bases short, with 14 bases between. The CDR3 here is CASSSVSLGETQYF. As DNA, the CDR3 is TGCGCCAGCAGCTCGGTTAGCCTGGGGGAGACCCAGTACTTC.

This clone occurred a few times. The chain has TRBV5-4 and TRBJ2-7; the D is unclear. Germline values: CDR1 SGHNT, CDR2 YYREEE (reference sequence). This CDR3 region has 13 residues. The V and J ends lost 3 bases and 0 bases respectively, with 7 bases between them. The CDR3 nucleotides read TGTGCCAGCAGCTCCCTCTTCTCCTACGAGCAGTACTTC. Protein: CASSSLFSYEQYF.

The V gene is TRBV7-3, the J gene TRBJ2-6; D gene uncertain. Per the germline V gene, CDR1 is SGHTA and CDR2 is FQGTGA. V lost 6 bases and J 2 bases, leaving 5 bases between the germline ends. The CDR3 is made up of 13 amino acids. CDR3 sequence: CASSGTGANVLTF. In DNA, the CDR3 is TGTGCCAGCAGTGGGACTGGGGCCAACGTCCTGACTTTC.

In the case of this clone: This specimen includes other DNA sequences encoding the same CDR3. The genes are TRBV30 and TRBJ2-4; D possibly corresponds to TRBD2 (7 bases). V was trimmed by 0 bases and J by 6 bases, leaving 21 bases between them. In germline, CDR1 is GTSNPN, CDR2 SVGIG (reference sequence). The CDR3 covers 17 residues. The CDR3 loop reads CAWSVRPGEGRGNIQYF. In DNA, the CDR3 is TGTGCCTGGAGTGTGCGTCCAGGGGAGGGTAGGGGAAACATTCAGTACTTC.